Included here is one TCR beta chain sequence, with context. The PCR contained 60 Vbeta and 13 Jbeta primers. In the authors' workflow: In a later analysis, of 80 million to 90 million unique beta chains, 9 million to 11 million appeared in at least two donors. Data came from immunoSEQ multiplex PCR; TCRdb stores just in-frame clones and leaves some out. That table furnishes V, J and clone size, whereas the DNA furnished D and trimming. Of tens of thousands of clones detected, approximately 79% appear once; the ten largest clones hold 6%. Germline loops: CDR1 SGHRS, CDR2 YFSETQ. CDR3 length: 17 amino acids. With 4 bases clipped from V and 1 base from J, the junction kept 10 bases outside the gene matches. The data are from a study of cytomegalovirus exposure and HLA in healthy donors. Background on the study: Most genotyped donors, 65% to 90% of about 400, had Caucasian-associated genetic ancestry.

The origin of this receptor is a female donor in good health and CMV-seronegative. Sequencing used PBMCs. The rearrangement uses TRBV5-1 and TRBJ1-1; 10 bases are shared with TRBD1. The CDR3 protein is CASSARQGALRNTEAFF. CDR3 in DNA: TGCGCCAGCAGCGCCAGACAGGGGGCCCTAAGGAACACTGAAGCTTTCTTT.